A selection of T cell receptor beta chains follows, all from one sample in a study of cytomegalovirus exposure and HLA in healthy donors. Sequenced by immunoSEQ multiplex PCR; TCRdb stores in-frame clones only, minus some. The table shows 40,000 or so clones, with around 70% occurring only once. Sequencing was done on a sample of PBMCs. These receptors were obtained from a man younger than 40 in good health and CMV-seronegative. The CDR3 runs from the conserved cysteine through the conserved F or W. A D gene is named only where the DNA matches it firmly. Clone size, where shown, is once, few, many, or a class for clones that have expanded.

>NA|TRBV2|NA|TRBJ1-1
TGTGCCAGCAGTGAACCCGGGGGGTTGGGCACTGAAGCTTTCTTT
CASSEPGGLGTEAFF
>once|TRBV7-9|TRBD1|TRBJ1-2
TGTGCCAGCAGTTTTACAGGGGGCGGCGGCTATGGCTACACCTTC
CASSFTGGGGYGYTF
>medium-sized|TRBV11-3|NA|TRBJ2-3
TGTGCCAGCAGCATGATAGACATAGATACGCAGTATTTT
CASSMIDIDTQYF
>NA|TRBV10-3|TRBD1|TRBJ1-2
TGTGCCATCAGGGGGGACAGGGGCAACTATGGCTACACCTTC
CAIRGDRGNYGYTF
>NA|TRBV6-1|NA|TRBJ1-4
TGTGCCAGCAGCGGACTGATGAATGAAAAACTGTTTTTT
CASSGLMNEKLFF
>NA|TRBV6-1|NA|TRBJ2-7
TGTGCCAGCAGACAAGGACAGACCCAATACTACGAGCAGTACTTC
CASRQGQTQYYEQYF
>NA|TRBV6-5|NA|TRBJ2-5
TGTGCCAGCAGACGAGGGCGGGAGACCCAGTACTTC
CASRRGRETQYF
>NA|TRBV18|NA|TRBJ1-2
TGTGCCAGCTCACCCGTACAGGGAAATGGCTACACCTTC
CASSPVQGNGYTF
>NA|TRBV4-2|TRBD2|TRBJ2-3
TGTGCCAGCAGCCAAGATTTGTCGGGCGGGAGGGCCGGGGATACGCAGTATTTT
CASSQDLSGGRAGDTQYF
>NA|TRBV19|NA|TRBJ1-3
TGTGCCAGTAGTATAGGGGGGCTTCTTGGAAACACCATATATTTT
CASSIGGLLGNTIYF
>NA|TRBV10-2|NA|TRBJ2-1
TGCGCCAGCAGTGATCCTAACTACAATGAGCAGTTCTTC
CASSDPNYNEQFF
>NA|TRBV30|TRBD2|TRBJ2-7
TGTGCCTGGATCAAAGGGGGACTAGCGGGAGGCTTGTACTTC
CAWIKGGLAGGLYF
>few|TRBV28|TRBD1|TRBJ1-1
TGTGCCAGCCCCGGGACAGGGGGGACGAACACTGAAGCTTTCTTT
CASPGTGGTNTEAFF
>NA|TRBV23-1|NA|TRBJ1-5
TGCGCCAGCAGTCAATTCGCAATAACCATTCATAGTAGCAATCAGCCCCAGCATTTT
CASSQFAITIHSSNQPQHF
>NA|TRBV30|NA|TRBJ1-2
TGTGCCTGGAGTAACAGGGTCAGTGGCTACACCTTC
CAWSNRVSGYTF
>NA|TRBV27|TRBD2|TRBJ2-7
TGTGCCAGCAGCCAGACCGGGGGGACCCCCTACGAGCAGTACTTC
CASSQTGGTPYEQYF
>once|TRBV29-1|TRBD2|TRBJ2-5
TGCAGCGTTGGTCAAGCGGGAGGAGAGACCCAGTACTTC
CSVGQAGGETQYF
>NA|TRBV19|NA|TRBJ2-1
TGTGCCAGTAGTATCACCCCAGCGGGTGCGAACAATGAGCAGTTCTTC
CASSITPAGANNEQFF
>NA|TRBV7-9|NA|TRBJ1-2
TGTGCCAGCAGCTTGCTCGGGCGTCGGGGTTGCTACCCCTTC
CASSLLGRRGCYPF
>NA|TRBV7-2|TRBD2|TRBJ2-7
TGTGCCAGCAGCTCCAGGGGGCTAGCGGGAGCCTACGAGCAGTACTTC
CASSSRGLAGAYEQYF
>NA|TRBV4-1|TRBD1|TRBJ1-1
TGCGCCAGCAGCCAAACAGGGGGCGTTGAAGCTTTCTTT
CASSQTGGVEAFF
>NA|TRBV19|NA|TRBJ1-1
TGTGCCAGTAAGAATGGCCAGAACCCTGAAGCTTTCTTT
CASKNGQNPEAFF
>NA|TRBV25-1|TRBD1|TRBJ1-5
TGTGCCAGCAGTGGGACAGGGCCCTATCAGCCCCAGCATTTT
CASSGTGPYQPQHF
>NA|TRBV6-1|TRBD2|TRBJ2-5
TGTGCCAGCAGGGACCTAGCGGGGAAAGAGACCCAGTACTTC
CASRDLAGKETQYF
>NA|TRBV10-2|NA|TRBJ2-7
TGCGCCAGCAGTGGGGCCCGGGGTCCCCTTGAGCAGTACTTC
CASSGARGPLEQYF
>NA|TRBV14|NA|TRBJ1-2
TGTGCCAGCAGCCAAGACCCGAGGCCCTATGGCTACACCTTC
CASSQDPRPYGYTF
>NA|TRBV23-1|NA|TRBJ1-2
TGCGCCAGCAGTCCCCCCCGTAGCCACGGTAGTATCGAGTGTGGCTACACCTTC
CASSPPRSHGSIECGYTF
>many|TRBV4-1|NA|TRBJ1-4
TGCGCCAGCAGCCAAGATCTCGGCAGGGGCCTTAATGAAAAACTGTTTTTT
CASSQDLGRGLNEKLFF
>NA|TRBV28|TRBD2|TRBJ2-7
TGTGCCAGCAGTCCACTCTCTAGCGGGTCTAGCTCCTACGAGCAGTACTTC
CASSPLSSGSSSYEQYF
>few|TRBV6-6|TRBD1|TRBJ1-3
TGTGCCAGCGGGACAGCTGACGGAAACACCATATATTTT
CASGTADGNTIYF
>once|TRBV2|TRBD2|TRBJ2-5
TGTGCCAGCAGTGGTTTAGCGGGGGCGGGGGAGACCCAGTACTTC
CASSGLAGAGETQYF
>few|TRBV7-6|NA|TRBJ2-1
TGTGCCAGCAGTGGAGGTTATAACTCCTACAATGAGCAGTTCTTC
CASSGGYNSYNEQFF
>once|TRBV7-2|NA|TRBJ1-2
TGTGCCAGCAGCTTAGTGACAGCAGCTCCTAACTATGGCTACACCTTC
CASSLVTAAPNYGYTF
>few|TRBV7-9|NA|TRBJ2-1
TGTGCCAGCACCCCCGTGGTTGGGCACTACAATGAGCAGTTCTTC
CASTPVVGHYNEQFF
>NA|TRBV30|TRBD1|TRBJ1-1
TGTGCCACAGGGGTGAACACTGAAGCTTTCTTT
CATGVNTEAFF